Only one count was recorded for the clone carrying this T cell receptor (beta chain). This entry belongs to a study of blood T cell repertoires in COVID-19. About the study: Samples came from the United States, Italy and Spain, spanning acute and convalescent COVID-19. Sources were T cells, B-cell-depleted T cells, or PBMCs; the material itself was cDNA or gDNA.

Germline V gene data show CDR1 as MDHEN and CDR2 as SYDVKM. The CDR3 has 15 residues. V dropped 7 bases and J dropped 1 base, with 17 bases sitting between them. Original methodology: How many nucleated cells were present was estimated from reference gene primer amplification. The table came from immunoSEQ multiplex PCR; TCRdb's copy has only in-frame clones and leaves some out. The V and J calls and clone size come from that table; D and trimming were worked out from the DNA. The sample lists approximately 220,000 clones; approximately 81% were seen once. The rearrangement uses TRBV28 and TRBJ2-7; D is ambiguous. Sequenced material: peripheral blood. The clonotype comes from a woman aged 80 or over with acute or convalescent COVID-19. The CDR3 here is CASNALVSLSYEQYF. The CDR3 DNA sequence: TGTGCCAGCAATGCTCTCGTTAGCTTATCCTACGAGCAGTACTTC.